The T cell receptor (beta chain) under discussion was sequenced for a study of identifying expanded T cells in peripheral blood (dated by TCRdb to between 2019 and 2020). General notes on the study: Technical replicates were generated by sequencing separate aliquots of the same genomic DNA pool, with four replicates compared pairwise.

TCRbeta CDR3 regions were profiled by bias-controlled multiplex PCR amplification of genomic DNA with the immunoSEQ Assay. As for the original processing: To quantify the absolute abundance of each unique TCRbeta CDR3 region, the sequences were collapsed and filtered. Differential abundance was tested with two models: a binomial (Fisher-equivalent) model and a beta-binomial model that adds time-dependent variance fitted from healthy donors. Clones with fewer than 5 combined templates were excluded, and clones with Benjamini-Hochberg FDR below 0.01 were called differentially abundant. The form v = (b*log(k)+a)^2 was used to model beta-binomial variance as a function of total template count across the two samples. This is the immuneACCESS table as TCRdb keeps it, with only in-frame sequences that have V and J called. A part of the clones is gone; compared with another copy, unresolved V genes explain less than half, and the rest is unexplained. V and J calls and clone size are given by that table; D and trimming were obtained from the DNA. The sample table holds about 58,000 clones, of which around 90% were seen once. 3.6% of the sample is taken by the ten largest.

Taken from the germline V gene, the CDR1 and CDR2 loops are KGHSH and LQKENI. Between the V and J ends, shortened by 3 bases and 2 bases respectively, the junction contains 11 bases. Including cysteine and phenylalanine, the CDR3 has 15 amino acids. The CDR3 DNA has 45 bases and is translated from base 1. Details on this clone: It has no known antigen specificity. It has no much larger one-base neighbor in the sample; base qualities were not kept.

What the authors observed across the whole study: The authors expected that biological variance in healthy repertoires might rise further over much longer intervals, such as months to years. Across all healthy donors, variance in clone template counts between approximately two-week samples was found to increase significantly with total template count. The binomial model flagged about 1.2 differentially abundant clones between technical replicates, compared with approximately 16 over approximately two weeks and 19 over about four weeks. The beta-binomial model significantly reduced the number of clones called differentially abundant and the false-positive rate across all healthy-donor time intervals.

No immune events such as infections were documented for the healthy donors during the collection period. Blood repertoires from healthy donors were used as a training cohort for calibrating time-dependent variance in a beta-binomial model of differential abundance of T-cell clones. The training cohort included 10 or so healthy donors, of whom 3 were female and 7 were male. An age range of roughly 25 to 65 years, with an average of roughly 45 years, was recorded for the donors. Obtained from a commercial supplier, whole blood was collected from each healthy donor at three time points set about two weeks apart. For immunosequencing, genomic DNA was extracted from whole blood that had not been sorted.

The chain links TRBV18 with TRBJ1-3; the D gene lacks a confident call. This clonotype was sampled from a person aged 18 to 75 in good health. The sequenced sample was blood. The DNA reads as follows: TGTGCCAGCTCACCGGGCAGATCCCCTGGAAACACCATATATTTT. This translates into CASSPGRSPGNTIYF.